This T cell receptor beta chain emerged from a study of cytomegalovirus exposure and HLA in healthy donors. Turning to this clone: Its antigen remains unidentified.

Trimming took 6 bases from V and 11 from J; bases not matched to a gene: 13. The CDR3 is 15 amino acids. Germline V lookup: CDR1 LNHDA, CDR2 SQIVND (reference sequence). Sampled while nominally healthy, donors likely had unrecorded immune exposures. PCR used 60 Vbeta primers and 13 Jbeta primers. Original analysis: It was a later analysis that counted 83 million or so unique TCR beta chains, of which 9.5 million to 14 million were shared. Method: immunoSEQ multiplex PCR; TCRdb's copy keeps in-frame clones and lacks some. The V and J calls and clone size were taken over from that table, and D and trimming were inferred from the DNA. The sample has about 170,000 clones, around 81% seen once. Study-wide findings and caveats: Links to common viral pathogens appeared, in a later analysis, for several of the most significant clusters.

Material: PBMCs. This receptor was taken from a woman younger than 35 in good health and CMV-seropositive. This chain links TRBV19 with TRBJ1-6; 7 bases fit TRBD1. The CDR3 loop is CASSEEQGNITPLHF. CDR3 nucleotides: TGTGCCAGTAGCGAAGAACAGGGGAATATAACACCCCTCCACTTT.